Listed here are 14 T cell receptor beta chains from one sample, sequenced in a study of blood T cell repertoires in COVID-19. Clones were read by immunoSEQ multiplex PCR, and TCRdb kept only the in-frame ones, dropping some. The profile shows 97,000 or so clones, approximately 92% of them singletons. The sequenced material came from peripheral blood. These receptors all stem from a man between 18 and 29 years old with acute or convalescent COVID-19.

The CDR3 DNA is TGTGCCAGCAGCTCCCGACAGAGGGAGGATTCACCCCTCCACTTT. Amino acids: CASSSRQREDSPLHF. This chain connects TRBV7-6 to TRBJ1-6; TRBD1 might be the D (5 bases). This CDR3 comprises 15 residues. The V gene lost 4 bases and the J gene lost 8 bases, with 15 bases spanning the gap. Germline V gene lookup returns CDR1 SGHVS and CDR2 FNYEAQ.

The rearrangement uses TRBV27 and TRBJ1-1; D is uncertain. Germline-derived CDR1 and CDR2 are MNHEY and SMNVEV (reference sequence). This CDR3 comprises 15 residues. V was pared by 5 bases and J by 1 base, with 14 bases between. The CDR3 DNA reads as TGTGCCAGCAGTCTTGGGCCGAACCGGAACACTGAAGCTTTCTTT. Translating it yields CASSLGPNRNTEAFF.

This clone was counted once. V is TRBV7-9 and J is TRBJ1-1; D might be TRBD1 (6 bases). This CDR3 has 18 residues. V was clipped by 1 base and J by 1 base, with 19 bases between them. CDR1 is SEHNR and CDR2 is FQNEAQ in the germline V gene (reference sequence). The CDR3, as DNA: TGTGCCAGCAGCTTAGTAGGTGGACAGCGAGTATGGAACACTGAAGCTTTCTTT. Amino acid sequence: CASSLVGGQRVWNTEAFF.

J is TRBJ2-3 and V is TRBV6-4, with D possibly being TRBD1 (5 bases). The germline V and J ends were trimmed by 2 bases and 3 bases, with 15 bases remaining between them. The CDR3 runs 16 residues. CDR1 and CDR2 from the germline V gene are MRHNA and SNTAGT. The CDR3 nucleotides are TGTGCCAGCAGTGACAGGTCAGGGAAAGGGACAGATACGCAGTATTTT. Translated: CASSDRSGKGTDTQYF.

The chain recombines TRBV19 with TRBJ1-1; D is uncertain. The CDR3 totals 13 residues. The V gene lost 8 bases and the J gene lost 1 base, with 11 bases spanning the gap. Per the germline V gene, CDR1 is LNHDA and CDR2 is SQIVND (reference sequence). Here the CDR3 DNA reads TGTGCCAGTTCGACGGGGTCGAACACTGAAGCTTTCTTT. Protein sequence: CASSTGSNTEAFF.

This clone was seen more than once but under ten times. The chain recombines TRBV5-1 with TRBJ1-5, with a possible D match to TRBD1 (5 bases). Looked up from germline, CDR1 is SGHRS and CDR2 is YFSETQ. The CDR3 loop spans 16 amino acids. Trimming removed 0 bases at V and 7 bases at J, with 17 bases between. The CDR3 reads CASSLVPAGSGQPQHF. Here the CDR3 DNA reads TGCGCCAGCAGCTTGGTTCCCGCAGGGTCTGGGCAGCCCCAGCATTTT.

This chain links TRBV4-1 with TRBJ2-1, with TRBD1 as a possible D gene (5 bases). Trimming removed 0 bases at V and 3 bases at J, with 12 bases between. CDR1 and CDR2 (germline): MGHRA, YSYEKL. The CDR3 is 16 residues long. The CDR3 reads CASSQDRGQHYNEQFF. The DNA of the CDR3 is TGCGCCAGCAGCCAAGATCGAGGACAACACTACAATGAGCAGTTCTTC.

The rearrangement uses TRBV24-1 and TRBJ1-2, with a tentative D call TRBD1 (6 bases). Germline loops: CDR1 KGHDR, CDR2 SFDVKD. Trimming stripped 6 bases from V and 3 bases from J, with 19 bases between. The CDR3 sequence is 16 residues long. The CDR3 is CATSFQTQGLDYGYTF. CDR3 DNA sequence: TGTGCCACCAGTTTTCAAACTCAGGGGTTAGACTATGGCTACACCTTC.

This clone was observed once. This rearrangement joins TRBV7-9 to TRBJ2-7; 8 bases are a match to TRBD1. The CDR3 runs 15 residues. The V and J ends lost 4 bases and 5 bases, in that order; junction bases with no gene match: 10. Germline CDR1 reads SEHNR; CDR2 reads FQNEAQ (reference sequence). For the CDR3, the DNA is TGTGCCAGCAGCTCGCGCGGACAGGGCATAAACGAGCAGTACTTC. It codes for CASSSRGQGINEQYF.

J is TRBJ1-2 and V is TRBV4-1; D is ambiguous. The germline V gene has CDR1 MGHRA and CDR2 YSYEKL. This CDR3 is built from 14 residues. The ends were cut back, 5 bases at V and 3 bases at J, with 13 bases in the middle. The DNA of the CDR3 is TGCGCCAGCAGCTATGGTGCAGGTGACTATGGCTACACCTTC. Amino acid sequence: CASSYGAGDYGYTF.

V and J are TRBV9 and TRBJ2-5; 12 positions match TRBD2. The V gene end was trimmed by 3 bases and the J gene end by 5 bases; junction bases not matched to a gene: 11. The CDR3 spans 17 residues. Per germline, CDR1 SGDLS and CDR2 YYNGEE. The CDR3: CASSEGGGLAGRETQYF. Written as DNA, the CDR3 is TGTGCCAGCAGCGAGGGAGGTGGACTAGCGGGGAGGGAGACCCAGTACTTC.

The rearrangement links TRBV5-1 to TRBJ1-1; no clear D. V was cut by 4 bases and J by 5 bases, with 15 bases left in between. This CDR3 comprises 14 residues. The V gene's germline CDR1 is SGHRS and CDR2 YFSETQ. The CDR3 DNA sequence: TGCGCCAGCAGCCCGGTAGGAGTTGTAACTGAAGCTTTCTTT. The encoded protein is CASSPVGVVTEAFF.

The chain uses TRBV4-1 and TRBJ1-1, with no clear D. Germline V gene lookup returns CDR1 MGHRA and CDR2 YSYEKL. The ends were cut back, 0 bases at V and 0 bases at J, with 20 bases in the middle. The CDR3 length is 19 residues. The DNA of the CDR3 is TGCGCCAGCAGCCAAGATCACGGGGTCGTTCTCCTGATGAACACTGAAGCTTTCTTT. It is translated as CASSQDHGVVLLMNTEAFF.

The chain combines TRBV24-1 with TRBJ2-3, with D perhaps matching TRBD1 (6 bases). Germline V gene sequence: CDR1 KGHDR, CDR2 SFDVKD. This CDR3 has 17 amino acids. Trimming stripped 0 bases from V and 1 base from J, with 13 bases between. The CDR3 loop reads CATSDLGDRHGTDTQYF. CDR3 DNA sequence: TGTGCCACCAGTGATTTGGGTGACAGGCATGGCACAGATACGCAGTATTTT.